Given below is one T cell receptor beta chain in context. The antigen is not known. The data are from a study of T cell responses to AZD1222 COVID-19 vaccine. The study, taken as a whole, reports: Close to half of all spike-specific TCRs reportedly target regions of the variants that are unmutated.

Looked up from germline, CDR1 is MNHEY and CDR2 is SVGEGT. This CDR3 region has 15 residues. Between the trimmed V and J ends, which lost 2 bases and 5 bases, there was a span of 10 bases. Generated by immunoSEQ multiplex PCR, the TCRdb table keeps only in-frame clones and is missing some. Here the sample spans some 79,000 clones, around 82% being singletons. Some second doses came at about 4 weeks and others at about 12 weeks; these were pooled. This TCR was recovered from an adult who received the AZD1222 COVID-19 vaccine. V gene TRBV6-2 or TRBV6-3 combines with J gene TRBJ1-6; D gene ambiguous. The sequences come from peripheral blood, collected 28 days after the second AZD1222 dose. CDR3 coding DNA: TGTGCCAGCAGTTACGTGGGAAGGAATAATTCACCCCTCCACTTT. Translated, it gives CASSYVGRNNSPLHF.